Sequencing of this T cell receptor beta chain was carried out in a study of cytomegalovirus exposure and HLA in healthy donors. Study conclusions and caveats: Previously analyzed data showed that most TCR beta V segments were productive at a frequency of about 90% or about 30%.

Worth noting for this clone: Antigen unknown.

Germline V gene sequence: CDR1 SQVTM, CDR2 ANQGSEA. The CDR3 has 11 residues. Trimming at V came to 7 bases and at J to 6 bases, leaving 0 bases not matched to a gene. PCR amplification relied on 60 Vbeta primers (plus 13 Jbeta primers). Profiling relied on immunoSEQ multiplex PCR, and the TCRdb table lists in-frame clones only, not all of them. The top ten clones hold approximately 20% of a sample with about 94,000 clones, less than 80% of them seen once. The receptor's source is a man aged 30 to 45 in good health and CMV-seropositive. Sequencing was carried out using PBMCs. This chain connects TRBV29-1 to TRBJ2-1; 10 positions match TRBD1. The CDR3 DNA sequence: TGCAGCGGGGACAGGGGCAATGAGCAGTTCTTC. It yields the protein CSGDRGNEQFF.